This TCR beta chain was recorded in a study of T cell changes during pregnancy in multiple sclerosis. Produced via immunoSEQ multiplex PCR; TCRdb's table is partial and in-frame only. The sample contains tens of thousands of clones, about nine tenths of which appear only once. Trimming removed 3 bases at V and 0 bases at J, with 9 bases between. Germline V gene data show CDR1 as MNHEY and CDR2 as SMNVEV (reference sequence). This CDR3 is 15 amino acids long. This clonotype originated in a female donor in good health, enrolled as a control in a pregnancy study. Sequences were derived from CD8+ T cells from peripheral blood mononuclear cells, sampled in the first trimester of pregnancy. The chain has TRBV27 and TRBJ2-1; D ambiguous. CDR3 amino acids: CASSFGSSSYNEQFF. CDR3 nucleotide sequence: TGTGCCAGCAGTTTTGGGTCTAGCTCCTACAATGAGCAGTTCTTC.